The 24 T cell receptor beta chains in this list originate from one sample, sequenced in a study of blood T cell repertoires in COVID-19. Assay: immunoSEQ multiplex PCR; the TCRdb copy retains only in-frame clones and omits some. The sample consists of roughly 66,000 clones, 65% to 85% of them appearing once. Source material: peripheral blood. These receptors were taken from a woman aged 60-75 years with acute or convalescent COVID-19.

The chain uses TRBV29-1 and TRBJ1-2; no firm D call. Germline CDR1 and CDR2: SQVTM and ANQGSEA. V was shortened by 4 bases and J by 0 bases, with 9 bases between the two germline ends. The CDR3 has 13 amino acids. The chain's CDR3 is CSVVQATNYGYTF. DNA for the CDR3: TGCAGCGTTGTCCAGGCGACTAACTATGGCTACACCTTC.

The rearrangement uses TRBV25-1 and TRBJ2-5; no clear D gene. The CDR3 runs 12 residues. Germline assignment: CDR1 MGHDK and CDR2 SYGVNS. V lost 7 bases, J lost 3 bases, and 9 bases lay in between. As DNA, the CDR3 is TGTGCCAGCAAGAGGAACGAAGAGACCCAGTACTTC. It encodes CASKRNEETQYF.

The gene calls are TRBV9 and TRBJ2-1, with a possible D match to TRBD2 (5 bases). CDR3 size: 17 residues. In germline, CDR1 is SGDLS, CDR2 YYNGEE. With 3 bases removed from V and 0 bases from J, the gap between germline ends came to 16 bases. For the CDR3, the DNA is TGTGCCAGCAGCGCCTCCCCGGGCGGGCACTCCTACAATGAGCAGTTCTTC. Residues: CASSASPGGHSYNEQFF.

This clone appeared once. The chain joins TRBV3-1 (or the pseudogene TRBV3-2) to TRBJ1-1; 10 bases agree with TRBD1. With V trimmed by 4 bases and J by 10 bases, 6 bases remained unmatched. Germline CDR1 and CDR2: LGHDT and YNNKEL (reference sequence). The CDR3 length is 13 residues. The CDR3 protein is CASSPGTGEGAFF. CDR3 DNA: TGTGCCAGCAGCCCCGGGACAGGGGAGGGAGCTTTCTTT.

This chain joins TRBV19 and TRBJ1-5, with TRBD1 as a possible D gene (6 bases). The CDR3 runs 16 residues. Germline V gene data show CDR1 as LNHDA and CDR2 as SQIVND (reference sequence). The germline V and J ends were trimmed by 2 bases and 4 bases, with 15 bases remaining between them. As DNA, the CDR3 is TGTGCCAGTAGTATAATAGGACAGACGATAAATCAGCCCCAGCATTTT. The encoded protein is CASSIIGQTINQPQHF.

This clone has more than one count but fewer than ten. The chain links TRBV18 to TRBJ1-4, with 9 bases fitting TRBD1. The CDR3 spans 16 residues. The germline V gene has CDR1 KGHSH and CDR2 LQKENI. The trim removed 3 bases at V and 7 bases at J, leaving 9 bases unmatched. The CDR3 DNA is TGTGCCAGCTCACCCAGGACAGGGGATGCGGCTGAAAAACTGTTTTTT. Amino acid sequence: CASSPRTGDAAEKLFF.

A few counts support this clone. The V and J genes are TRBV10-3 and TRBJ1-1; possible D gene TRBD1, 5 bases. The V gene lost 3 bases and the J gene lost 1 base, with 12 bases spanning the gap. Germline CDR1 reads ENHRY; CDR2 reads SYGVKD. The CDR3 sequence is 15 residues long. In DNA, the CDR3 is TGTGCCATCAGTGACCCGGACAAGACGAACACTGAAGCTTTCTTT. Translating gives CAISDPDKTNTEAFF.

This clone showed up just a few times. The chain is built from TRBV6-5 and TRBJ1-1; D might be TRBD1 (6 bases). Between the trimmed V and J ends, which lost 7 bases and 4 bases, there was a span of 13 bases. Germline assignment: CDR1 MNHEY and CDR2 SVGAGI. This CDR3 spans 13 amino acids. As DNA, the CDR3 is TGTGCCAGCACCCTAAGGACAGCCACTGAAGCTTTCTTT. Its protein is CASTLRTATEAFF.

The chain carries TRBV5-5 and TRBJ2-7; TRBD1 agrees at 11 bases. The CDR3 extends over 15 amino acids. CDR1 and CDR2 from the germline V gene are SGHKS and YYEKEE (reference sequence). V lost 5 bases, J lost 3 bases, and 7 bases stayed unmatched. The chain's CDR3 is CASRVGQGAGYEQYF. CDR3 DNA: TGTGCCAGCAGGGTAGGACAGGGGGCCGGCTACGAGCAGTACTTC. The full variable domain, with the rest looked up from reference TRBV5-5 and TRBJ2-7, is DAGVTQSPTHLIKTRGQQVTLRCSPISGHKSVSWYQQVLGQGPQFIFQYYEKEERGRGNFPDRFSARQFPNYSSELNVNALLLGDSALYLCASRVGQGAGYEQYFGPGTRLTVT.

V and J are TRBV5-1 and TRBJ1-1, with TRBD1 as a possible D gene (5 bases). The CDR3 spans 14 residues. Germline CDR1 is SGHRS and CDR2 is YFSETQ. V dropped 0 bases and J dropped 3 bases, with 9 bases sitting between them. The CDR3 DNA sequence: TGCGCCAGCAGCTTGGAAGGGGCTTACACTGAAGCTTTCTTT. It is translated as CASSLEGAYTEAFF.

This clone showed up just once. The V call is TRBV2, the J call TRBJ2-3, with D maybe TRBD1 (5 bases). Trimming took 3 bases from V and 5 from J, leaving 9 bases between them. This CDR3 is 13 amino acids long. Germline CDR1 reads SNHLY; CDR2 reads FYNNEI. CDR3 sequence reads: CASSEGRRDTQYF. As DNA, the CDR3 is TGTGCCAGCAGTGAGGGGCGGCGAGATACGCAGTATTTT.

The gene calls are TRBV19 and TRBJ2-1; 10 bases align to TRBD2. The CDR3 totals 15 residues. Germline CDR1 and CDR2: LNHDA and SQIVND (reference sequence). The V gene end was trimmed by 8 bases and the J gene end by 6 bases; junction bases not matched to a gene: 10. CDR3 residues: CASGPSGGSGNEQFF. CDR3 coding DNA: TGTGCCAGTGGACCTAGCGGGGGAAGCGGCAATGAGCAGTTCTTC.

This clone was counted a few times. This rearrangement joins TRBV6-5 to TRBJ2-7; D possibly corresponds to TRBD2 (6 bases). Germline V gene data show CDR1 as MNHEY and CDR2 as SVGAGI. The CDR3 runs 13 residues. V was cut by 7 bases and J by 2 bases, with 12 bases left in between. The CDR3 here is CASNRDLAYEQYF. Written as DNA, the CDR3 is TGTGCCAGCAACCGGGACTTGGCCTACGAGCAGTACTTC.

The rearrangement joins TRBV3-1 (or the pseudogene TRBV3-2) to TRBJ1-5; 8 positions match TRBD1. Losses at the gene ends were 1 base for V and 5 bases for J; bases not matched to a gene: 7. The CDR3 totals 16 residues. The germline V gene encodes CDR1 LGHDT and CDR2 YNNKEL (reference sequence). CDR3 residues: CASSQGMDRVDQPQHF. CDR3 bases: TGTGCCAGCAGCCAAGGGATGGACAGGGTGGATCAGCCCCAGCATTTT.

Only a few counts were recorded for this clone. J is TRBJ1-1 and V is TRBV18; TRBD1 might be the D (6 bases). Per the germline V gene, CDR1 is KGHSH and CDR2 is LQKENI. Trimming took off 1 base at V and 4 bases at J, with 13 bases between the two ends. The length of the CDR3 is 15 residues. The CDR3 coding sequence is TGTGCCAGCTCACCACGCGGGGGCCCGGGCACTGAAGCTTTCTTT. Encoded protein: CASSPRGGPGTEAFF.

This clone was seen a few times. The chain joins TRBV5-1 to TRBJ1-1; 8 bases map to TRBD1. CDR1 is SGHRS, CDR2 YFSETQ, per germline. J gave up 1 base and V 6 bases, and 8 bases lay outside the gene matches. The length of the CDR3 is 15 residues. CDR3 sequence reads: CASMETGAWNTEAFF. DNA of the CDR3: TGCGCCAGCATGGAGACAGGGGCGTGGAACACTGAAGCTTTCTTT. Using reference TRBV5-1 and TRBJ1-1 for the parts outside the CDR3, the full variable domain is KAGVTQTPRYLIKTRGQQVTLSCSPISGHRSVSWYQQTPGQGLQFLFEYFSETQRNKGNFPGRFSGRQFSNSRSEMNVSTLELGDSALYLCASMETGAWNTEAFFGQGTRLTVV.

The gene calls are TRBV2 and TRBJ1-1, with TRBD1 as a possible D gene (5 bases). The germline gives CDR1 SNHLY, CDR2 FYNNEI. Trimming cost V 1 base and J 5 bases, with 11 bases left between them. The CDR3 contains 14 residues. The CDR3 loop is CASSEEVGGTEAFF. CDR3 nucleotide sequence: TGTGCCAGCAGTGAAGAGGTTGGGGGGACTGAAGCTTTCTTT.

The chain is built from TRBV19 and TRBJ2-7; D gene unclear. Germline values: CDR1 LNHDA, CDR2 SQIVND (reference sequence). The CDR3 runs 12 residues. V lost 5 bases and J lost 4, with 9 bases in between. Written as DNA, the CDR3 is TGTGCCAGTAGTTCTGGCCCTTACGAGCAGTACTTC. Protein sequence: CASSSGPYEQYF.

The chain recombines TRBV14 with TRBJ2-7, with a tentative D call TRBD1 (5 bases). CDR3 length equals 15 residues. The ends were cut back, 0 bases at V and 4 bases at J, with 13 bases in the middle. Germline CDR1 reads SGHDN; CDR2 reads FVKESK. The CDR3 nucleotides read TGTGCCAGCAGCCAAGAAGTCTGGGGCACGTACGAGCAGTACTTC. Its protein is CASSQEVWGTYEQYF.

V gene TRBV9 combines with J gene TRBJ1-6, with D uncertain. V was clipped by 7 bases and J by 3 bases, with 14 bases between them. From germline, CDR1 is SGDLS and CDR2 YYNGEE. The CDR3 consists of 15 residues. CDR3 in DNA: TGTGCCAGCGGCGAGGGAGGGAACTATAATTCACCCCTCCACTTT. Encoded protein: CASGEGGNYNSPLHF.

The V gene is TRBV19, the J gene TRBJ1-1; a weak D match, TRBD1 (5 bases). V lost 3 bases and J 6 bases, leaving 8 bases between the germline ends. Germline V gene lookup returns CDR1 LNHDA and CDR2 SQIVND (reference sequence). The CDR3 is 12 amino acids. CDR3 in amino acids: CASSIRGAEAFF. CDR3 nucleotides: TGTGCCAGTAGTATCCGGGGGGCTGAAGCTTTCTTT.

The J gene is TRBJ1-2, the V gene TRBV5-1; tentative D call: TRBD1 (5 bases). V lost 2 bases to trimming and J lost 1 base, with 12 bases between them. Germline CDR1 is SGHRS and CDR2 is YFSETQ. This CDR3 has 15 amino acids. This CDR3 is CASSLPSQGNYGYTF. CDR3 DNA: TGCGCCAGCAGCTTACCCTCGCAGGGTAACTATGGCTACACCTTC.

The chain carries TRBV18 and TRBJ2-3, with a tentative D call TRBD2 (5 bases). The CDR3 extends over 19 amino acids. The germline V and J ends were trimmed by 7 bases and 1 base, with 27 bases remaining between them. From germline, CDR1 is KGHSH and CDR2 LQKENI. CDR3: CASLIRPLGSGYGTDTQYF. The CDR3 coding sequence is TGTGCCAGCTTAATTAGACCTTTAGGATCGGGGTATGGCACAGATACGCAGTATTTT.

This clone came up once. The chain combines TRBV7-9 with TRBJ2-1, with 13 bases aligning to TRBD2. Trimming cost V 6 bases and J 8 bases; bases outside gene matches: 7. The CDR3 has 15 amino acids. Germline CDR1 reads SEHNR; CDR2 reads FQNEAQ (reference sequence). CDR3 in amino acids: CASRTSGGKADEQFF. The CDR3 nucleotides are TGTGCCAGCAGGACTAGCGGGGGGAAGGCTGATGAGCAGTTCTTC. The whole variable domain, filled in from reference TRBV7-9 and TRBJ2-1, reads DTGVSQNPRHKITKRGQNVTFRCDPISEHNRLYWYRQTLGQGPEFLTYFQNEAQLEKSRLLSDRFSAERPKGSFSTLEIQRTEQGDSAMYLCASRTSGGKADEQFFGPGTRLTVL.